This TCR beta chain was observed in a study of blood T cell repertoires in COVID-19. Study details: Sites in the United States, Italy and Spain provided acute and convalescent COVID-19 samples. PBMCs, B-cell-depleted T cells, or T cells provided the cDNA or gDNA that made up the material.

The J segment lost 5 bases and the V segment lost 7 bases, leaving 7 bases of the junction unmatched. This CDR3 has 14 amino acids. The V gene's germline CDR1 is SGHKS and CDR2 YYEKEE (reference sequence). Original processing methods: Cell counts per sample came from amplifying reference gene primers. Sequenced by immunoSEQ multiplex PCR; TCRdb stores in-frame clones only, minus some. V, J and clone size are taken as reported in that table, and D and trimming were inferred from the DNA itself. The top ten clones hold around 2.3% of a sample with hundreds of thousands of clones, roughly 85% of them seen once.

The chain has TRBV5-5 and TRBJ1-4, with 8 bases matching TRBD1. This clonotype was sampled from a woman aged 35 to 49 with active or convalescent COVID-19. Material for sequencing was peripheral blood. The DNA of the CDR3 is TGTGCCAGCTTCCCGGGACAGGCGAATGAAAAACTGTTTTTT. As protein: CASFPGQANEKLFF. The full variable domain, its missing parts supplied by reference TRBV5-5 and TRBJ1-4, is DAGVTQSPTHLIKTRGQQVTLRCSPISGHKSVSWYQQVLGQGPQFIFQYYEKEERGRGNFPDRFSARQFPNYSSELNVNALLLGDSALYLCASFPGQANEKLFFGSGTQLSVL.